The clone carrying this TCR beta chain was detected only a few times. What it binds is not known. The data were obtained in a study of T cells in lung cancer brain metastases. Study as a whole: Most patients, about 90% of the roughly 20, got no therapy between primary and metastasis resection. Median interval between primary and brain metastasis specimen acquisition was roughly 360 days.

The assay was immunoSEQ multiplex PCR, and TCRdb's table has in-frame clones only and misses some. This sample has about 6,000 clones; approximately 84% occur once, and the top ten carry about 6%. Losses at the gene ends were 3 bases for V and 1 base for J; bases not matched to a gene: 2. This CDR3 is 15 amino acids long. Germline V gene lookup returns CDR1 SEHNR and CDR2 FQNEAQ (reference sequence). Overall study findings and caveats: Few clones were shared between paired lesions (mean Morisita roughly 0.23); most were lesion-specific. Preoperative corticosteroid effects on brain metastasis T cell infiltration were not controlled.

This chain links TRBV7-9 with TRBJ2-5; 10 bases align to TRBD2. The receptor's source is a man aged 50-59 years with non-small cell lung cancer that had spread to the brain. Input material: tumor tissue from a brain metastasis. The CDR3 spells CASSLLAGAQETQYF. In DNA, the CDR3 is TGTGCCAGCAGCTTGCTAGCGGGGGCCCAAGAGACCCAGTACTTC.